Sequencing of this T cell receptor (beta chain) was carried out in a study of identical twins (dated by TCRdb to about 2016). Concerning the study at large: The study deep-sequenced TCR alpha and beta repertoires from monozygotic twins, unrelated adults of various ages and cord blood to test whether fetal clonotypes persist. To rule out contamination, replicate twin experiments were performed at different times with different library preparation protocols. Study-level results and caveats: A weaker excess of twin sharing was found in beta out-of-frame sequences because the signal-to-noise ratio was lowered by fewer shared sequences. Invariant T cells such as MAIT and iNKT could partly confound zero-insertion analyses, though diverse VJ usage argued against this for most clonotypes. Because the same donors could not be followed over many years, the conclusions depended on cross-sectional statistical analysis. Compared with coincidental sharing between unrelated individuals, an excess of low generation-probability sequences was observed among out-of-frame TCR alpha sequences shared between twins. Abundant cord blood beta clonotypes carried fewer insertions; young adult naive repertoires showed a weaker similar trend, while memory repertoires showed none. In monozygotic twins, out-of-frame TCR alpha sharing was systematically underestimated by recombination models, although the models agreed with sharing between unrelated individuals.

Every donor in the study was a healthy Caucasian. The twin cohort consisted of three pairs of female monozygotic twins, all aged roughly 18 to 29 years. The RNA used for TCR libraries was isolated from peripheral blood mononuclear cells. Preparation of the library involved 5' RACE. Sequencing instrument: Illumina HiSeq 2000. Template switching added a universal primer binding site, and the final cDNA carried a unique molecular identifier that allowed TCR cDNA molecules to be counted accurately. Specific primers in the conserved constant-segment region were used to synthesize first-strand cDNA for TCR alpha and beta chains. To control for contamination, every cDNA library was double barcoded, receiving both a SMART-Mk sample barcode and Illumina barcodes. TruSeq adapter sequences, together with Illumina sample barcodes, were added in two successive PCR steps. Sequencing of the TCR alpha and beta cDNA libraries was done on the Illumina HiSeq platform using custom primers. In the original analysis: MiGEC was used to process raw reads and extract unique molecular identifiers, and MiXCR was used to find CDR3 positions. For each individual, recombination models were inferred using an EM algorithm with the repgenHMM and IGoR tools. Shared clonotypes were analyzed with the tcR package in R, and sharing was normalized by the product of cloneset sizes. To study raw recombination free of thymic and clonal selection effects, out-of-frame nonproductive sequences were analyzed. TCRdb applied fastp at Q25 and MiXCR to the public reads, then kept only in-frame beta chains. CDR3 protein sequences are deduplicated, and each keeps its most common genes and DNA. TCRdb's processing, not the authors' own work, is the source of the V and J calls. Here the sample has nearly 900,000 distinct CDR3 sequences; approximately 13% occur a single time. The ten largest account for about 1.5% of the sample.

CDR1 SNHLY and CDR2 FYNNEI were looked up in the germline V gene. From its cysteine to its phenylalanine, the CDR3 spans 13 amino acids. CDR3 DNA is the only sequence kept; it has 39 bases, read in frame from the first base. V trim: 10 bases; J trim: 8 bases; unmatched bases: 11. Regarding this clonotype: What this receptor recognizes is not known. It has no much larger one-base neighbor in the sample; base qualities were not kept.

The data were also submitted as part of a second study, on yellow fever vaccine responses in identical twins. The second study's paper adds: The T cell response to vaccination in identical twins was reported by the authors to appear partly convergent and partly personalized. Focusing on identical twins, the study followed the T cell clones that responded to the vaccine, and did so with precision.

The receptor comes from a woman aged 18-29 years in good health. This receptor chain uses TRBV2 and TRBJ2-1; 7 bases in between match TRBD1. Specimen: PBMCs. The CDR3 is CATPPSGGDEQFF. The sequence in DNA is TGTGCCACCCCCCCTTCAGGGGGAGATGAGCAGTTCTTC. With all but the CDR3 taken from the reference TRBV2 and TRBJ2-1 genes, the full variable domain is: EPEVTQTPSHQVTQMGQEVILRCVPISNHLYFYWYRQILGQKVEFLVSFYNNEISEKSEIFDDQFSVERPDGSNFTLKIRSTKLEDSAMYFCATPPSGGDEQFFGPGTRLTVL.